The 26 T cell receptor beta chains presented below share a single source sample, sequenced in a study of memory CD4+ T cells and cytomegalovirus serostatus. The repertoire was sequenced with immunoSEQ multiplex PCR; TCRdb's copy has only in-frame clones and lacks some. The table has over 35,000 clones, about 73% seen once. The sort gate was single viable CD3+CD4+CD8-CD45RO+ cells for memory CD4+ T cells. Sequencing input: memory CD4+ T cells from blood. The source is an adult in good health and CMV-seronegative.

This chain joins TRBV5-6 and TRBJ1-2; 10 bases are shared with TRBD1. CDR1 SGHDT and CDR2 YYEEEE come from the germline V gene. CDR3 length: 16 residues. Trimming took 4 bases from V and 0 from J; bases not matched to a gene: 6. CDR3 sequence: CASSLLGTGANYGYTF. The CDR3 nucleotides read TGTGCCAGCAGCCTGCTTGGGACAGGGGCTAACTATGGCTACACCTTC. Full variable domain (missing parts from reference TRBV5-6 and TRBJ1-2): DAGVTQSPTHLIKTRGQQVTLRCSPKSGHDTVSWYQQALGQGPQFIFQYYEEEERQRGNFPDRFSGHQFPNYSSELNVNALLLGDSALYLCASSLLGTGANYGYTFGSGTRLTVV.

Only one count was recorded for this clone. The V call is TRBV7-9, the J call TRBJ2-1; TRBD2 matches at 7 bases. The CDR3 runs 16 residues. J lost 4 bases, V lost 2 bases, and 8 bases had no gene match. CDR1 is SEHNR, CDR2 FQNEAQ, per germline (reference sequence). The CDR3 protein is CASSLRSAGVYNEQFF. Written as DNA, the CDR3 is TGTGCCAGCAGCTTACGGTCTGCGGGGGTATACAATGAGCAGTTCTTC.

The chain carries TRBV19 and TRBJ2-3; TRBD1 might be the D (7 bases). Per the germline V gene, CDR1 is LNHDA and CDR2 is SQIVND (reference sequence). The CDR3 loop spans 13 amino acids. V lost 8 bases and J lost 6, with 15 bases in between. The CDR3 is CASHTTGTDTQYF. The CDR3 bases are TGTGCCAGTCACACGACAGGGACTGATACGCAGTATTTT.

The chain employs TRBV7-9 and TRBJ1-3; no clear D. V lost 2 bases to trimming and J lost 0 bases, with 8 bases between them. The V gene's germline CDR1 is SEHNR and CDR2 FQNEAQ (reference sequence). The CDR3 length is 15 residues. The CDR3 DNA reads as TGTGCCAGCAGCTTAACGGCCGACTCTGGAAACACCATATATTTT. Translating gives CASSLTADSGNTIYF.

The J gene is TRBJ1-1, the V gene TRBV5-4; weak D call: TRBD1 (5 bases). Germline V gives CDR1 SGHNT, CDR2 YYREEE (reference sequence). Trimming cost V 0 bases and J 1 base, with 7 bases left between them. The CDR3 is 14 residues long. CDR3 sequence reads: CASSLARGNTEAFF. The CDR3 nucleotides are TGTGCCAGCAGCTTGGCAAGGGGGAACACTGAAGCTTTCTTT.

The CDR3 bases are TGTGCCAGCAGTTCTCTACTGGCTGAAGCTTTCTTT. It codes for CASSSLLAEAFF. The rearrangement links TRBV28 to TRBJ1-1; D is ambiguous. This CDR3 has 12 residues. The V gene lost 4 bases and the J gene lost 6 bases, with 9 bases spanning the gap. From germline, CDR1 is MDHEN and CDR2 SYDVKM.

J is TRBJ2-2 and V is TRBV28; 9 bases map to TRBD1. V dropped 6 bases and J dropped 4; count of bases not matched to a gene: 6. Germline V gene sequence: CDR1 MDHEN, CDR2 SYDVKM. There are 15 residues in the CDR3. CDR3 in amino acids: CASSRQGGVTGELFF. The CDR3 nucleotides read TGTGCCAGCAGCAGACAGGGGGGGGTCACCGGGGAGCTGTTTTTT.

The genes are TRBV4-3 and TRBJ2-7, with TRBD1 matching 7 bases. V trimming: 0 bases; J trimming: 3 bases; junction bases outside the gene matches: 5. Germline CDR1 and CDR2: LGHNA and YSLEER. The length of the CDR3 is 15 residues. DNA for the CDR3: TGCGCCAGCAGCCAAGATGGGACAGCCAGCTACGAGCAGTACTTC. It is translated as CASSQDGTASYEQYF.

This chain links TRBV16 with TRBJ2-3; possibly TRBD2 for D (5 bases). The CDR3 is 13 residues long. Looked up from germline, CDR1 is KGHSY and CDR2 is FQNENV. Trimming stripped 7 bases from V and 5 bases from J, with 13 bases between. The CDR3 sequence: CASTLSRGDTQYF. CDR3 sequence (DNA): TGTGCCAGCACCCTAAGCCGGGGAGATACGCAGTATTTT. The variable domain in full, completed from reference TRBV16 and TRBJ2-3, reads GEEVAQTPKHLVRGEGQKAKLYCAPIKGHSYVFWYQQVLKNEFKFLISFQNENVFDETGMPKERFSAKCLPNSPCSLEIQATKLEDSAVYFCASTLSRGDTQYFGPGTRLTVL.

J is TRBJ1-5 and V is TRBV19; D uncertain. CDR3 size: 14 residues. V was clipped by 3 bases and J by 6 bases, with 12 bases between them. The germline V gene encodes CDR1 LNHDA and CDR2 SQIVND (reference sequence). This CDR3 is CASSISGRGQPQHF. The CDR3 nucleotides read TGTGCCAGTAGTATTTCGGGGAGAGGTCAGCCCCAGCATTTT.

CDR3 sequence reads: CASSLEQGRPGNTIYF. CDR3 DNA sequence: TGCGCCAGCAGCTTGGAACAGGGGAGGCCTGGAAACACCATATATTTT. The rearrangement joins TRBV5-1 to TRBJ1-3; 7 bases are shared with TRBD1. The CDR3 extends over 16 amino acids. Looked up from germline, CDR1 is SGHRS and CDR2 is YFSETQ. V trimming: 0 bases; J trimming: 2 bases; junction bases outside the gene matches: 5.

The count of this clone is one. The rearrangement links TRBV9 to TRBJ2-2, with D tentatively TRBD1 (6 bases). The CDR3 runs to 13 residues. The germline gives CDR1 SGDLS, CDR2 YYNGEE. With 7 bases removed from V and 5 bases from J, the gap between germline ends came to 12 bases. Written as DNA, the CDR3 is TGTGCCAGCGGAGGACAGAATACCGGGGAGCTGTTTTTT. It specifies CASGGQNTGELFF. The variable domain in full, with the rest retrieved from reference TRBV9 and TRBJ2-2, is DSGVTQTPKHLITATGQRVTLRCSPRSGDLSVYWYQQSLDQGLQFLIQYYNGEERAKGNILERFSAQQFPDLHSELNLSSLELGDSALYFCASGGQNTGELFFGEGSRLTVL.

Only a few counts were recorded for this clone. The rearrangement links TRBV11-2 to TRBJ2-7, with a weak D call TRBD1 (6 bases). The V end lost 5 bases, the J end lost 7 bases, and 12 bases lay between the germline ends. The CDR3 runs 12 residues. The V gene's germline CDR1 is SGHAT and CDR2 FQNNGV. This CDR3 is CASSTLTGEQYF. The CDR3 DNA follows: TGTGCCAGCAGCACACTGACAGGAGAGCAGTACTTC.

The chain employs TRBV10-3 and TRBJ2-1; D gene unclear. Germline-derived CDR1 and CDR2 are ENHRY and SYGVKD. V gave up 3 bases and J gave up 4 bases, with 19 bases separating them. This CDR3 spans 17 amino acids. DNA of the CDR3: TGTGCCATCAGTGACACAGCGAGCCCTCCTCTTTACAATGAGCAGTTCTTC. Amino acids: CAISDTASPPLYNEQFF.

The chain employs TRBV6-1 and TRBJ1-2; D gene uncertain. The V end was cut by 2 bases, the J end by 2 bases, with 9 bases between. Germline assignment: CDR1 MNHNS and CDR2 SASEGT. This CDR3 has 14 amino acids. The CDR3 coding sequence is TGTGCCAGCAGTGAAAGAGACACAAACTATGGCTACACCTTC. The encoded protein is CASSERDTNYGYTF.

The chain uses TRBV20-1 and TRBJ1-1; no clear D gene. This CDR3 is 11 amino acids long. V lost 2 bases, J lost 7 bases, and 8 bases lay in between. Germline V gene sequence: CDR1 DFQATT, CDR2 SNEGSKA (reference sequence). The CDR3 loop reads CSARSESEAFF. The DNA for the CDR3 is TGCAGTGCTAGAAGCGAGAGTGAAGCTTTCTTT.

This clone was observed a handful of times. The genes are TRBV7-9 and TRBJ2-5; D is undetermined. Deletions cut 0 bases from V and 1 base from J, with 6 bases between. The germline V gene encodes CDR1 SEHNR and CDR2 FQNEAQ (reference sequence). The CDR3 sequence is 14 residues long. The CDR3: CASSLAMGQETQYF. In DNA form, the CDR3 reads TGTGCCAGCAGCTTAGCCATGGGCCAAGAGACCCAGTACTTC.

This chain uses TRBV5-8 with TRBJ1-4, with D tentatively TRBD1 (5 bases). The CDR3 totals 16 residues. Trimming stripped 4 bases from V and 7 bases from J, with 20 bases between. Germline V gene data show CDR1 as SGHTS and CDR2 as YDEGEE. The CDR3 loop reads CASSPRQAVGLEKLFF. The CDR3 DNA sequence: TGTGCCAGCAGCCCCCGGCAGGCCGTGGGACTTGAAAAACTGTTTTTT.

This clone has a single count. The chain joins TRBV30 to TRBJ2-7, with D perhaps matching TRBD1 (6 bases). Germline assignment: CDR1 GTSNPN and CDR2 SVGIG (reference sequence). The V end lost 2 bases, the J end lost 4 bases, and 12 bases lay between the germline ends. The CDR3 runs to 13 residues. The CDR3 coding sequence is TGTGCCTGGAGTCCTGGACAGACTTACGAGCAGTACTTC. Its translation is CAWSPGQTYEQYF.

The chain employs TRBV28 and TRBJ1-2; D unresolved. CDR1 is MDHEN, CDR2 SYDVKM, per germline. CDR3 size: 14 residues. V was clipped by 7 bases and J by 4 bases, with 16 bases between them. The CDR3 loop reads CASNGQFSVYGYTF. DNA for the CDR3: TGTGCCAGCAATGGGCAGTTCTCCGTCTATGGCTACACCTTC.

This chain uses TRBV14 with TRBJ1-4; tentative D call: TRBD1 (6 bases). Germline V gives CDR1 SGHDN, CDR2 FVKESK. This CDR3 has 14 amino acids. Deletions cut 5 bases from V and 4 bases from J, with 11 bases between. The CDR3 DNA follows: TGTGCCAGCAGCGTGGGACAAAATAATGAAAAACTGTTTTTT. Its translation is CASSVGQNNEKLFF.

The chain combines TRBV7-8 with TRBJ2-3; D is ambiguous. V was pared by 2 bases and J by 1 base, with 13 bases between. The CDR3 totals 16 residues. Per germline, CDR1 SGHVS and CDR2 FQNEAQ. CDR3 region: CASSLLVPEGTDTQYF. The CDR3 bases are TGTGCCAGCAGCTTATTGGTTCCTGAGGGCACAGATACGCAGTATTTT.

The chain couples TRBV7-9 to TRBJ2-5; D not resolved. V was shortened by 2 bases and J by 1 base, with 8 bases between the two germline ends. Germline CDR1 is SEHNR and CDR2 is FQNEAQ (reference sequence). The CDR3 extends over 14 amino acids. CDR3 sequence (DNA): TGTGCCAGCAGCTTACCCCCGGTCCAAGAGACCCAGTACTTC. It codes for CASSLPPVQETQYF.

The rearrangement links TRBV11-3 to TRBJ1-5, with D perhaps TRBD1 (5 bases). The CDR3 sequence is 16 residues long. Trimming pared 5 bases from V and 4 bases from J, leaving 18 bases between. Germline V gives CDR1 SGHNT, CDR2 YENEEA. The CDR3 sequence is CASSTRGGERNQPQHF. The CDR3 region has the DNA TGTGCCAGCAGCACCCGGGGCGGGGAGCGGAATCAGCCCCAGCATTTT.

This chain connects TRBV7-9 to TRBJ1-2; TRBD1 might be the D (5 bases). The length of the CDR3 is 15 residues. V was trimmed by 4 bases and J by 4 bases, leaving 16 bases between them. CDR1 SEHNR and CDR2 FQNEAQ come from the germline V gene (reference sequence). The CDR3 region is CASSYYPGRPYGYTF. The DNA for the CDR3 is TGTGCCAGCAGCTATTATCCGGGACGTCCCTATGGCTACACCTTC.

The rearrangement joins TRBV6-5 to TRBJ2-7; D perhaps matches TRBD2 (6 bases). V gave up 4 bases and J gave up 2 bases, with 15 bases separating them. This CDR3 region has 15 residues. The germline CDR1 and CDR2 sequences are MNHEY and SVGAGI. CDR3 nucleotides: TGTGCCAGCAGTTTGAGAAGCGGGTCCACCTACGAGCAGTACTTC. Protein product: CASSLRSGSTYEQYF.